This record covers a single TCR beta chain. The data stem from a study of blood T cell repertoires in COVID-19. Sequenced by immunoSEQ multiplex PCR; TCRdb stores in-frame clones only, minus some. The table lists approximately 140,000 clones, roughly 88% of them singletons. This CDR3 is 19 amino acids long. CDR1 and CDR2 from the germline V gene are MNHNS and SASEGT. V was shortened by 3 bases and J by 0 bases, with 21 bases between the two germline ends. The rearrangement uses TRBV6-1 and TRBJ2-4; TRBD1 is a possible D gene (6 bases). Sequenced material: peripheral blood. The TCR comes from a woman aged 60-75 years with acute or convalescent COVID-19. The CDR3 region has the DNA TGTGCCAGCAGTGATGACAATGGGGTAGGGGGTCTAGCCAAAAACATTCAGTACTTC. It is translated as CASSDDNGVGGLAKNIQYF.